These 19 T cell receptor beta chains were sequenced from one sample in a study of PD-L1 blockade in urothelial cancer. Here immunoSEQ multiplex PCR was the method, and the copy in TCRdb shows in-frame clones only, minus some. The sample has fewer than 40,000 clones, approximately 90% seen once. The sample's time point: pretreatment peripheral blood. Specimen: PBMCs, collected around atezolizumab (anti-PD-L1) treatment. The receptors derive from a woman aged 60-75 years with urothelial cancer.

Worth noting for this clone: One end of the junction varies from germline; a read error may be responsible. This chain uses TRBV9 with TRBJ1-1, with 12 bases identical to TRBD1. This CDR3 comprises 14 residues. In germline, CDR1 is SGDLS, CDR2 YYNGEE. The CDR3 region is CASSVGDRGPVYVF. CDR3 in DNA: TGTGCCAGCAGCGTGGGGGACAGGGGGCCTGTATACGTCTTT.

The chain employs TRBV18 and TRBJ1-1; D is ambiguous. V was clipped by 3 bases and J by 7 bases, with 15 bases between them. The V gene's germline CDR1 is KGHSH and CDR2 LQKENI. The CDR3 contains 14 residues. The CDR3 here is CASSPIAGYREAFF. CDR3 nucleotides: TGTGCCAGCTCACCGATCGCCGGTTACCGTGAAGCTTTCTTT.

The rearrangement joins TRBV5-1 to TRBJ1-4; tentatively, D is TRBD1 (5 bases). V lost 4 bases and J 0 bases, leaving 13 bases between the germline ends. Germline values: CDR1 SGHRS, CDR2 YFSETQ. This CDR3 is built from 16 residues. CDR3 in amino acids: CASSPTQGTTNEKLFF. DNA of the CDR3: TGCGCCAGCAGCCCGACCCAGGGAACAACTAATGAAAAACTGTTTTTT.

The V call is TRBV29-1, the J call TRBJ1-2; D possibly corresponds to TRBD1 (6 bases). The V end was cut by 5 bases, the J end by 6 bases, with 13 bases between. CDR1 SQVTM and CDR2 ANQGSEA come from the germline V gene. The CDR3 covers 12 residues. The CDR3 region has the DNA TGCAGCGTTTTAGGGGGGGTAAATGGCTACACCTTC. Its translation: CSVLGGVNGYTF.

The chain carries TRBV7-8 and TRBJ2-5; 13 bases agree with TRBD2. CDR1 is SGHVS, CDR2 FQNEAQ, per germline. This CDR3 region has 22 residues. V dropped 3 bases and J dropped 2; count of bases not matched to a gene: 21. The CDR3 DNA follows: TGTGCCAGCAGCTTTCTGATGATTAATAGCCCGGGACTAGCGGGGACTCAAGAGACCCAGTACTTC. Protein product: CASSFLMINSPGLAGTQETQYF.

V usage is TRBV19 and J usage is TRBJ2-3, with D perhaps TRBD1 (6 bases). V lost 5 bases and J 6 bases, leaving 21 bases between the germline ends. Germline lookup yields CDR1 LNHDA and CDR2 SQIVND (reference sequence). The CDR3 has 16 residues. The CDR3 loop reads CASSPRDTVFGDTQYF. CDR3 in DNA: TGTGCCAGTAGTCCCCGGGACACAGTCTTTGGGGATACGCAGTATTTT. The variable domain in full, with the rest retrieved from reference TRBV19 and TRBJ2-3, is DGGITQSPKYLFRKEGQNVTLSCEQNLNHDAMYWYRQDPGQGLRLIYYSQIVNDFQKGDIAEGYSVSREKKESFPLTVTSAQKNPTAFYLCASSPRDTVFGDTQYFGPGTRLTVL.

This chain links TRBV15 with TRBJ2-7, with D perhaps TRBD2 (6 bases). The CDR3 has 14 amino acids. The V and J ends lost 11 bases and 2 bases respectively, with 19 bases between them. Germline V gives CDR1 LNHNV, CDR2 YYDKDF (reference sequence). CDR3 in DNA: TGTGCCCACCCCGCGGTTAGCGGTACCTACGAGCAGTACTTC. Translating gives CAHPAVSGTYEQYF.

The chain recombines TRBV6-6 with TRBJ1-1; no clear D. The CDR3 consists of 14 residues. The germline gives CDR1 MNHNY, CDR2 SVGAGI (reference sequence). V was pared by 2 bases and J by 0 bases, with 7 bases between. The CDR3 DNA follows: TGTGCCAGCAGTTACAGGGAGATGAACACTGAAGCTTTCTTT. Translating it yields CASSYREMNTEAFF.

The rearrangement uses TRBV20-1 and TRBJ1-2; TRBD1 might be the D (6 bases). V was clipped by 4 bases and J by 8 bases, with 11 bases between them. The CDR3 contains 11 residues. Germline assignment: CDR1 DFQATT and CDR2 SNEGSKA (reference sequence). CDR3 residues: CSATGEWGYTF. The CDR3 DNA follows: TGCAGTGCTACAGGGGAATGGGGCTACACCTTC.

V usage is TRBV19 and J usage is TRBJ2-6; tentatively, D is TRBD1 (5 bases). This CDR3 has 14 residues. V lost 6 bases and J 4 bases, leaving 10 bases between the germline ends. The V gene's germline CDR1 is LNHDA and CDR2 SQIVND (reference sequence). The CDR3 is CASSKGSGANVLTF. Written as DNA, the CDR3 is TGTGCCAGTAGCAAGGGGTCCGGGGCCAACGTCCTGACTTTC.

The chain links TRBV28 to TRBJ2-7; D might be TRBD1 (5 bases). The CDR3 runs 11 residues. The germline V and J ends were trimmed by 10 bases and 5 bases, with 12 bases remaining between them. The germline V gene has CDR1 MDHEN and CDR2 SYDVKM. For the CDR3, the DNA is TGTGCCACCTCGCTCAGGGACGAGCAGTACTTC. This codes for CATSLRDEQYF.

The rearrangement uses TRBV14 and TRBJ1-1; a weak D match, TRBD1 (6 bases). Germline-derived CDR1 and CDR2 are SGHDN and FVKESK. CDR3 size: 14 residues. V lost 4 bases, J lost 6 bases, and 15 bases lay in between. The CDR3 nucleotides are TGTGCCAGCAGCCCCTTGGGGGCAGTGGCTGAAGCTTTCTTT. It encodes CASSPLGAVAEAFF.

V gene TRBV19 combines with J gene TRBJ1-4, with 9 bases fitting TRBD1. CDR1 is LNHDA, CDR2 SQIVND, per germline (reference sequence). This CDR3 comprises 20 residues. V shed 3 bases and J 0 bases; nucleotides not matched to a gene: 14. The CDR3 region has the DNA TGTGCCAGTAGTATTTTTCCCCTGGTACAGGGGGCGGCAACTAATGAAAAACTGTTTTTT. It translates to CASSIFPLVQGAATNEKLFF.

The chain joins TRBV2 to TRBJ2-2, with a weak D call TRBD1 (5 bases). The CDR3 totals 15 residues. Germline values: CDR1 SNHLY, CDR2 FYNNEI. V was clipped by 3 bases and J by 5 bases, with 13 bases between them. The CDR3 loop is CASSDGADATGELFF. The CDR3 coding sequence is TGTGCCAGCAGTGATGGGGCTGATGCGACCGGGGAGCTGTTTTTT.

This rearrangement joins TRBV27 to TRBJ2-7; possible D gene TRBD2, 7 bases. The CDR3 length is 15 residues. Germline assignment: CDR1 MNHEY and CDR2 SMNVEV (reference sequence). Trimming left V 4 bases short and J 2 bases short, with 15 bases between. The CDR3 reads CASSSRGGSAYEQYF. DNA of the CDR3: TGTGCCAGCAGTTCCAGGGGAGGGAGCGCCTACGAGCAGTACTTC.

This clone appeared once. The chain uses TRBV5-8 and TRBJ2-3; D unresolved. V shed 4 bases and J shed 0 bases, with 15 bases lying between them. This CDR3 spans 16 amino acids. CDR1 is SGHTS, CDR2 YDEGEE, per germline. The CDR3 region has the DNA TGTGCCAGCAGCCCAGACCCTTTGGGCAGCACAGATACGCAGTATTTT. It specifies CASSPDPLGSTDTQYF.

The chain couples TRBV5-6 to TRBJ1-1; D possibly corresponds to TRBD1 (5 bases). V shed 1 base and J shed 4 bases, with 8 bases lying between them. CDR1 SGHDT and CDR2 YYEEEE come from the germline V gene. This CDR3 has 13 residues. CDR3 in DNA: TGTGCCAGCAGCTTGCAGGGAGGCACTGAAGCTTTCTTT. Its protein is CASSLQGGTEAFF.

CDR3 residues: CASSLVAGRAREQYF. CDR3 DNA sequence: TGTGCCAGCAGTTTGGTGGCCGGGAGGGCCCGGGAGCAGTACTTC. The chain is built from TRBV27 and TRBJ2-7, with 8 bases identical to TRBD2. The CDR3 is 15 amino acids. With V trimmed by 3 bases and J by 7 bases, 11 bases remained unmatched. Germline CDR1 is MNHEY and CDR2 is SMNVEV (reference sequence).

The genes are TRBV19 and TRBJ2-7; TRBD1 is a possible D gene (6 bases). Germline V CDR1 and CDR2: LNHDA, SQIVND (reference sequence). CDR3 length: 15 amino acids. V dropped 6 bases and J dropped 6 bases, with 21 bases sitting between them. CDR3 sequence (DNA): TGTGCCAGTAGACTGTCGACGGCAGGGGAAACCGAGCAGTACTTC. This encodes CASRLSTAGETEQYF.